These 16 T cell receptor beta chains were all obtained from the same sample, sequenced in a study of shared clonotypes between healthy human individuals. Sequenced by immunoSEQ multiplex PCR; TCRdb stores in-frame clones only, minus some. Among under 1 million clones, 80% to 95% were seen once, and the ten largest hold 24%. Terminally differentiated effector memory CD45RA+ cells were excluded by CCR7 positive selection of CD45RO-negative cells. Sequencing input: naive CD8+ T cells sorted from blood. Receptors were obtained from a young man in good health.

The table lists this clone with a count of one. The chain combines TRBV10-3 with TRBJ2-2, with 10 positions matching TRBD1. Germline V gene lookup returns CDR1 ENHRY and CDR2 SYGVKD. This CDR3 comprises 17 residues. Germline trimming cut 0 bases from V and 4 bases from J; bases unmatched to any gene: 5. This CDR3 reads CAISESDRGPGTGELFF. The CDR3 region has the DNA TGTGCCATCAGTGAGTCCGACAGGGGGCCGGGCACCGGGGAGCTGTTTTTT.

J is TRBJ2-1 and V is TRBV29-1, with D uncertain. Trimming pared 7 bases from V and 1 base from J, leaving 8 bases between. Germline V CDR1 and CDR2: SQVTM, ANQGSEA. This CDR3 has 12 residues. The CDR3 DNA reads as TGCAGCGCCGACTTGTCCTACAATGAGCAGTTCTTC. Translating it yields CSADLSYNEQFF.

The V call is TRBV5-1, the J call TRBJ2-5; a possible D gene is TRBD1 (5 bases). Germline V gene data show CDR1 as SGHRS and CDR2 as YFSETQ. The CDR3 runs 14 residues. V was pared by 4 bases and J by 5 bases, with 15 bases between. CDR3 nucleotide sequence: TGCGCCAGCAGCCAAACAGGAATCGCGGAGACCCAGTACTTC. Translation: CASSQTGIAETQYF. Combining the CDR3 with reference TRBV5-1 and TRBJ2-5 gives the whole variable domain KAGVTQTPRYLIKTRGQQVTLSCSPISGHRSVSWYQQTPGQGLQFLFEYFSETQRNKGNFPGRFSGRQFSNSRSEMNVSTLELGDSALYLCASSQTGIAETQYFGPGTRLLVL.

V and J are TRBV7-6 and TRBJ2-1; the match to TRBD2 covers 8 bases. V shed 4 bases and J 7 bases; nucleotides not matched to a gene: 6. CDR1 is SGHVS, CDR2 FNYEAQ, per germline. The CDR3 has 14 residues. The CDR3 spells CASSSWTSKNEQFF. The CDR3 bases are TGTGCCAGCAGCTCCTGGACTAGCAAAAATGAGCAGTTCTTC.

Regarding this clone: Other DNA sequences in this sample translate to the same CDR3. V usage is TRBV4-1 and J usage is TRBJ2-5; 9 nucleotides align to TRBD1. The CDR3 is 15 amino acids. From germline, CDR1 is MGHRA and CDR2 YSYEKL. V lost 3 bases and J lost 2; bases outside the gene matches: 4. CDR3 nucleotides: TGCGCCAGCAGCCACCTGGACAGGGGACAAGAGACCCAGTACTTC. This codes for CASSHLDRGQETQYF.

J is TRBJ2-1 and V is TRBV29-1, with D unclear. The V and J ends lost 3 bases and 8 bases respectively, with 17 bases between them. The CDR3 spans 14 residues. The germline V gene encodes CDR1 SQVTM and CDR2 ANQGSEA. The CDR3 DNA sequence: TGCAGCGTTGACGGTAACGCCGGGTTGTATGAGCAGTTCTTC. This codes for CSVDGNAGLYEQFF.

This clone appeared a single time. V usage is TRBV29-1 and J usage is TRBJ1-2; D unclear. CDR3 length: 12 residues. Germline CDR1 SQVTM, CDR2 ANQGSEA. V gave up 4 bases and J gave up 4 bases, with 10 bases separating them. CDR3 loop: CSVVGPSYGYTF. In nucleotides, the CDR3 is TGCAGCGTTGTAGGGCCGTCCTATGGCTACACCTTC. Drawing the rest from reference TRBV29-1 and TRBJ1-2, the complete variable domain is SAVISQKPSRDICQRGTSLTIQCQVDSQVTMMFWYRQQPGQSLTLIATANQGSEATYESGFVIDKFPISRPNLTFSTLTVSNMSPEDSSIYLCSVVGPSYGYTFGSGTRLTVV.

With regard to this clone: Different DNA sequences within this sample yield the same CDR3. In nucleotides, the CDR3 is TGCAGTGCTAGAGATTATGGCTACACCTTC. Residues: CSARDYGYTF. The chain carries TRBV20-1 and TRBJ1-2; D uncertain. Germline CDR1 DFQATT, CDR2 SNEGSKA (reference sequence). The V end lost 0 bases, the J end lost 5 bases, and 1 base lay between the germline ends. This CDR3 comprises 10 residues.

CDR3 coding DNA: TGCGCCAGCAGCCAAGACGGACAGGGGGCAGGTCAAGCTTTCTTT. Amino acids: CASSQDGQGAGQAFF. The rearrangement links TRBV4-1 to TRBJ1-1; 11 nucleotides match TRBD1. Germline-derived CDR1 and CDR2 are MGHRA and YSYEKL. The CDR3 is made up of 15 amino acids. J lost 9 bases, V lost 0 bases, and 6 bases had no gene match.

This sequence joins TRBV7-9 and TRBJ2-7; 8 nucleotides agree with TRBD2. Trimming at V came to 5 bases and at J to 2 bases, leaving 11 bases not matched to a gene. The germline V gene encodes CDR1 SEHNR and CDR2 FQNEAQ (reference sequence). The CDR3 has 16 residues. CDR3 sequence: CASSPTPGSGTYEQYF. CDR3 nucleotides: TGTGCCAGCAGCCCCACTCCCGGTAGCGGGACCTACGAGCAGTACTTC.

This clone was counted between two and nine times. Within the sample, other DNA sequences also encode this same CDR3. The rearrangement joins TRBV20-1 to TRBJ1-5; D call uncertain. The CDR3 sequence is 11 residues long. V lost 1 base, J lost 7 bases, and 5 bases lay in between. Per germline, CDR1 DFQATT and CDR2 SNEGSKA (reference sequence). The DNA for the CDR3 is TGCAGTGCTAGAGTTGGCCAGCCCCAGCATTTT. Amino acid sequence: CSARVGQPQHF.

The J gene is TRBJ2-1, the V gene TRBV10-1, with 8 bases matching TRBD2. J gave up 1 base and V 8 bases, and 10 bases lay outside the gene matches. Germline CDR1 and CDR2: WNHNN and SYGVQD (reference sequence). The CDR3 spans 16 residues. The CDR3 DNA reads TGCGCCAGCCCATTCAGTACTAGCGGATCCTACAATGAGCAGTTCTTC. Amino acid sequence: CASPFSTSGSYNEQFF.

The V and J genes are TRBV4-3 and TRBJ2-1, with 8 positions matching TRBD2. The V segment lost 4 bases and the J segment 0 bases; nucleotides outside the gene matches: 14. CDR3 length: 19 residues. Germline V gene lookup returns CDR1 LGHNA and CDR2 YSLEER. CDR3 region: CASSPGLAAIKSSYNEQFF. CDR3 DNA: TGCGCCAGCAGCCCTGGACTAGCCGCGATAAAGAGCTCCTACAATGAGCAGTTCTTC.

V gene TRBV15 combines with J gene TRBJ2-7, with unresolved D. Trimming shortened V by 0 bases and J by 1 base, and 16 bases separated the two germline ends. Germline V gene sequence: CDR1 LNHNV, CDR2 YYDKDF (reference sequence). The CDR3 sequence is 17 residues long. The CDR3 DNA reads as TGTGCCACCAGCAGAGATCCGATAAATCAGGTATCCTACGAGCAGTACTTC. Encoded protein: CATSRDPINQVSYEQYF. Full variable domain (outside the CDR3, taken from reference TRBV15 and TRBJ2-7): DAMVIQNPRYQVTQFGKPVTLSCSQTLNHNVMYWYQQKSSQAPKLLFHYYDKDFNNEADTPDNFQSRRPNTSFCFLDIRSPGLGDTAMYLCATSRDPINQVSYEQYFGPGTRLTVT.

The CDR3, as DNA: TGTGCCAGCAGTTCGCTAGACAGAACCTACGAGCAGTACTTC. It specifies CASSSLDRTYEQYF. The rearrangement links TRBV25-1 to TRBJ2-7; a weak D match, TRBD1 (5 bases). Trimming took 5 bases from V and 2 from J, leaving 13 bases between them. The CDR3 is made up of 14 amino acids. The germline CDR1 and CDR2 sequences are MGHDK and SYGVNS.

The gene calls are TRBV7-6 and TRBJ1-5, with D maybe TRBD1 (6 bases). The germline gives CDR1 SGHVS, CDR2 FNYEAQ. Trimming took 5 bases from V and 9 from J, leaving 14 bases between them. This CDR3 spans 13 amino acids. CDR3: CASSPGEGGPQHF. The CDR3 DNA reads as TGTGCCAGCAGCCCTGGGGAGGGGGGGCCCCAGCATTTT.